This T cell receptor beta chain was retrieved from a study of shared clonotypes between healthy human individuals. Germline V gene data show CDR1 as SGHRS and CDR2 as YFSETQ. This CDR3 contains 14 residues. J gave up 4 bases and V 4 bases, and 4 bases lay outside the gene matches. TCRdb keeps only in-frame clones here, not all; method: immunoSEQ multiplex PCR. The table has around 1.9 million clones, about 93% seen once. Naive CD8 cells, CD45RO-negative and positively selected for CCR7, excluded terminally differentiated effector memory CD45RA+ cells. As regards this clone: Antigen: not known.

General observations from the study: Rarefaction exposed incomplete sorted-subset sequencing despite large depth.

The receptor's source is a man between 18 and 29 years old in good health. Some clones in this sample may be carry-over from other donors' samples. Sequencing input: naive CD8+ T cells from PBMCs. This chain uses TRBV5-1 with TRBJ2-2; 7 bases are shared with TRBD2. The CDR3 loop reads CASSGDYLTGELFF. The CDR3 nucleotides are TGCGCCAGCAGCGGGGACTACCTCACCGGGGAGCTGTTTTTT.